This TCR beta chain appears in the sequencing data of a study of OX40 agonist ivuxolimab in advanced cancers. The overall study: Three patients responded partially, comprising one with hepatocellular carcinoma and two with cutaneous melanoma.

Sampling of blood occurred at baseline, cycle 4 day 1, and cycle 7 day 1. With regard to this clone: Antigen unknown.

Generated by immunoSEQ multiplex PCR, the TCRdb table keeps only in-frame clones and is missing some. The sample holds roughly 40,000 clones, about 85% seen once. The CDR3 sequence is 17 residues long. In germline, CDR1 is SGHVS, CDR2 FQNEAQ. Trimming at V came to 5 bases and at J to 0 bases, leaving 12 bases not matched to a gene. Whole-study results and caveats: CD8+ T cells averaged more expanded clones than CD4+. The expanded peripheral T cells' antigen specificity was not determined.

This chain connects TRBV7-8 to TRBJ1-1; 7 nucleotides agree with TRBD1. Here the sequenced sample was CD4+ or CD8+ T cells sorted from blood, taken in a trial of the OX40 agonist ivuxolimab. This receptor was obtained from an adult with an advanced solid tumor such as melanoma, head and neck, liver or kidney cancer. CDR3 protein: CASSVGPGQWMNTEAFF. As DNA, the CDR3 is TGTGCCAGCAGCGTGGGACCGGGACAGTGGATGAACACTGAAGCTTTCTTT.